This paragraph reports one T cell receptor (beta chain). Its antigen is still unknown. 13 Jbeta primers and 60 Vbeta primers were used for the PCR. Using immunoSEQ multiplex PCR, the repertoire was profiled, and TCRdb retains in-frame clones only, with some absent. The top ten clones hold around 0.24% of a sample with around 180,000 clones, roughly 84% of them seen once. Those who donated were healthy bone marrow donors. These data come from a study of cytomegalovirus exposure and HLA in healthy donors. Study results and limitations: A reported reduction in N-insertions relative to the approximately 640-donor mean was seen in an Asian-associated ancestry cluster in a later analysis. TCR beta V- and J-gene trimming was later associated with a missense DCLRE1C variant.

The material sequenced was PBMCs. The clonotype comes from a boy aged 5-17 years in good health and CMV-seronegative.

The CDR3 region has the DNA TGTGCCAGTAGTATGTGGTACGGCGGATACCCCTATAATTCACCCCTCCACTTT. Translation gives CASSMWYGGYPYNSPLHF. J is TRBJ1-6 and V is TRBV19; D unresolved. This CDR3 is 18 amino acids long. Between the trimmed V and J ends, which lost 3 bases and 2 bases, there was a span of 17 bases. CDR1 LNHDA and CDR2 SQIVND come from the germline V gene (reference sequence).